This T cell receptor (beta chain) derives from a study of T-cell reconstitution after alpha-beta-depleted transplantation in children. On this clonotype itself: Antigen unknown.

Unique molecular identifiers were incorporated when the TCRbeta library was constructed. TCRdb passed the PCR reads through MiXCR, listing each CDR3 protein once. The sample lists roughly 220,000 distinct CDR3 sequences; 8.4% were seen once. Study observations and caveats: Alpha-beta T cells present about two months after transplant were reported to originate from several hundred expanded graft clones. There were some patients whose high TCRbeta diversity at day 60 came from surviving recipient T cells and thymic progenitors.

This clonotype was obtained from a male patient between 2 and 10 years old who had a stem cell transplant for acute myeloid leukemia, so the T cells may come from the graft donor. The source material was PBMCs, mostly from graft donor cells, sampled 360 days after TCRalphabeta/CD19-depleted stem cell transplant.

CDR3 nucleotides: TGTGCCAGCAGCGAGCGGGGTAAGGGAGATACGCAGTATTTT. It codes for CASSERGKGDTQYF. V usage is TRBV9 and J usage is TRBJ2-3; 7 bases agree with TRBD2. Germline CDR1 is SGDLS and CDR2 is YYNGEE. The CDR3 extends over 14 amino acids. The junction had 6 bases not matched to a gene; V was cut back by 3 bases and J by 5 bases. The complete variable domain, with remaining parts taken from reference TRBV9 and TRBJ2-3, reads DSGVTQTPKHLITATGQRVTLRCSPRSGDLSVYWYQQSLDQGLQFLIQYYNGEERAKGNILERFSAQQFPDLHSELNLSSLELGDSALYFCASSERGKGDTQYFGPGTRLTVL.